These 12 T cell receptor beta chains came from one sample sequenced in a study of CD8 T cells in Susac syndrome. RNA was extracted with the RNeasy kit, and a quantity of about 0.45 to 1 ug was reverse transcribed using random hexamers. Each CDR3 protein gets one entry after TCRdb re-called the immunoSEQ multiplex PCR reads with MiXCR. The sample has some 200,000 distinct CDR3 sequences, roughly nine tenths seen once. Sequencing input: CD4+ T cells from PBMCs. The receptor set was obtained from a human donor with Susac syndrome.

The rearrangement joins TRBV4-2 to TRBJ1-5; no clear D gene. The germline gives CDR1 LGHNA, CDR2 YNFKEQ. This CDR3 has 16 amino acids. V lost 1 base to trimming and J lost 0 bases, with 10 bases between them. This CDR3 reads CASSQGRGYSNQPQHF. For the CDR3, the DNA is TGTGCCAGCAGCCAAGGCCGGGGATATAGCAATCAGCCCCAGCATTTT.

In this sample, this clonotype turned up once. J is TRBJ2-1 and V is TRBV7-6; 14 bases are shared with TRBD2. The J segment lost 6 bases and the V segment lost 1 base, leaving 14 bases of the junction unmatched. CDR1 SGHVS and CDR2 FNYEAQ come from the germline V gene. The CDR3 consists of 20 residues. The CDR3 here is CASSLEIRGLAGATVNEQFF. DNA of the CDR3: TGTGCCAGCAGCTTAGAAATACGGGGACTAGCGGGGGCAACGGTCAATGAGCAGTTCTTC.

J is TRBJ1-5 and V is TRBV3-1, with 8 bases identical to TRBD1. This CDR3 is built from 15 residues. Losses at the gene ends were 6 bases for V and 3 bases for J; bases not matched to a gene: 7. The V gene's germline CDR1 is LGHDT and CDR2 YNNKEL (reference sequence). CDR3 in amino acids: CASSTGGRYNQPQHF. The CDR3 bases are TGTGCCAGCAGTACAGGGGGTAGATACAATCAGCCCCAGCATTTT.

This clonotype was counted a single time. This chain connects TRBV2 to TRBJ2-2; 12 nucleotides align to TRBD2. The CDR3 runs to 15 residues. V trimming: 6 bases; J trimming: 7 bases; junction bases outside the gene matches: 6. Looked up from germline, CDR1 is SNHLY and CDR2 is FYNNEI. CDR3 sequence: CASRRTSGADGELFF. CDR3 DNA: TGTGCCAGCAGAAGGACTAGCGGGGCGGACGGGGAGCTGTTTTTT.

The chain uses TRBV4-1 and TRBJ2-3; weak D call: TRBD2 (7 bases). Germline CDR1 is MGHRA and CDR2 is YSYEKL. The CDR3 loop spans 15 amino acids. V was pared by 2 bases and J by 8 bases, with 17 bases between. The CDR3 loop reads CASSQLFGGASTQYF. DNA for the CDR3: TGCGCCAGCAGCCAATTATTTGGGGGGGCGAGTACGCAGTATTTT.

The chain has TRBV6-5 and TRBJ2-7; D may be TRBD1 (6 bases). This CDR3 contains 14 residues. V lost 2 bases and J lost 2, with 10 bases in between. Per germline, CDR1 MNHEY and CDR2 SVGAGI. The CDR3 DNA reads TGTGCCAGCAGTTACGGTAGGGGGACCTACGAGCAGTACTTC. Translated, it gives CASSYGRGTYEQYF.

The chain joins TRBV7-9 to TRBJ2-7; D remains unclear. Trimming left V 1 base short and J 2 bases short, with 12 bases between. The germline CDR1 and CDR2 sequences are SEHNR and FQNEAQ (reference sequence). CDR3 length equals 15 residues. The CDR3 region is CASSLVDFTPYEQYF. The CDR3, as DNA: TGTGCCAGCAGCTTAGTAGATTTTACCCCCTACGAGCAGTACTTC.

This chain uses TRBV10-3 with TRBJ2-4; D tentatively fits TRBD1 or TRBD2 (5 bases each). Germline assignment: CDR1 ENHRY and CDR2 SYGVKD. Trimming pared 8 bases from V and 4 bases from J, leaving 12 bases between. This CDR3 has 13 residues. CDR3 DNA sequence: TGTGCCATCGGGACGGCTGATAAAAACATTCAGTACTTC. Translation: CAIGTADKNIQYF.

V is TRBV9 and J is TRBJ1-3, with 8 bases matching TRBD1. This CDR3 is built from 15 residues. Germline V gives CDR1 SGDLS, CDR2 YYNGEE. The V segment lost 3 bases and the J segment 4 bases; nucleotides outside the gene matches: 6. The CDR3 sequence is CASSASGTGGNTIYF. The CDR3 DNA reads TGTGCCAGCAGCGCCTCTGGGACAGGAGGAAACACCATATATTTT.

The J gene is TRBJ1-1, the V gene TRBV7-9; possibly TRBD1 for D (5 bases). Germline V gene lookup returns CDR1 SEHNR and CDR2 FQNEAQ (reference sequence). This CDR3 spans 14 amino acids. Trimming took off 1 base at V and 10 bases at J, with 16 bases between the two ends. The CDR3 DNA follows: TGTGCCAGCAGCTTAGGGTCCCAGGGTCCTGGAGCTTTCTTT. This encodes CASSLGSQGPGAFF.

The V call is TRBV3-1, the J call TRBJ2-7; no clear D gene. The CDR3 is 14 amino acids. CDR1 is LGHDT, CDR2 YNNKEL, per germline (reference sequence). Trimming stripped 5 bases from V and 5 bases from J, with 16 bases between. The DNA for the CDR3 is TGTGCCAGCAGCAGACTCCGGTACAGCAACGAGCAGTACTTC. It encodes CASSRLRYSNEQYF.

Only one count was recorded for this clonotype. This chain uses TRBV5-1 with TRBJ1-3, with D unresolved. The germline gives CDR1 SGHRS, CDR2 YFSETQ. The V and J ends lost 0 bases and 0 bases respectively, with 10 bases between them. The CDR3 totals 16 residues. The CDR3 spells CASSLGVLSSGNTIYF. In nucleotides, the CDR3 is TGCGCCAGCAGCTTGGGGGTACTCAGCTCTGGAAACACCATATATTTT.